This entry concerns a single T cell receptor (beta chain). Its cognate antigen is unknown. This sample stems from a study of post-analysis software for immune sequencing data. Study at large: In terms of disease course, relapsing-remitting, secondary progressive and progressive-relapsing multiple sclerosis were included.

Sequencing libraries made from TCR beta cDNA carried unique molecular identifiers. The source material, about 0.9 to 11 million T cells, gave rise to roughly 0.5 million cDNA molecules. TCRdb re-called the PCR reads with MiXCR, one entry per CDR3 protein. In the table there are about 430,000 distinct CDR3 sequences, 30% to 45% of which are singletons. CDR3 length: 14 amino acids. Trimming shortened V by 6 bases and J by 4 bases, and 14 bases separated the two germline ends. Study results and limitations: Those with multiple sclerosis, the patient group, showed significantly lower normalized Chao1 diversity than controls. Patients had higher frequencies than controls of roughly five TRBV segments, including TRBV5-6, TRBV5-1 and TRBV20-1. The F measure placed samples prepared in the same batch into strongly shared clusters.

The chain carries TRBV12-3 or TRBV12-4 and TRBJ2-3, with D perhaps matching TRBD1 (6 bases). This receptor was taken from a girl aged 2-10 years with multiple sclerosis. The specimen sequenced was blood. The CDR3 loop is CASRRTEGADTQYF. The CDR3 bases are TGTGCCAGCAGACGGACAGAAGGCGCAGATACGCAGTATTTT.